These 27 T cell receptor beta chains share one sample of origin, sequenced in a study of blood T cell repertoires in COVID-19. TCRdb keeps only in-frame clones here, not all; method: immunoSEQ multiplex PCR. Of under 150,000 clones in the sample, around nine tenths were seen once. The sequencing input was peripheral blood. The receptors originated from an older woman who had recovered from COVID-19.

The chain recombines TRBV28 with TRBJ1-1, with no clear D. The CDR3 has 15 residues. Trimming removed 2 bases at V and 3 bases at J, with 13 bases between. Germline CDR1 is MDHEN and CDR2 is SYDVKM. DNA of the CDR3: TGTGCCAGCAGTTTAGGTGGAGGGCCCCACACTGAAGCTTTCTTT. Protein product: CASSLGGGPHTEAFF.

The chain employs TRBV3-1 (or the pseudogene TRBV3-2) and TRBJ2-7; TRBD2 matches 8 bases. Germline values: CDR1 LGHDT, CDR2 YNNKEL (reference sequence). V dropped 3 bases and J dropped 5; count of bases not matched to a gene: 6. The CDR3 sequence is 14 residues long. CDR3 in amino acids: CASSHRGGLNEQYF. The CDR3 bases are TGTGCCAGCAGCCACCGGGGGGGCCTGAACGAGCAGTACTTC.

The chain has TRBV20-1 and TRBJ2-1; no reliable D call. The V and J ends lost 8 bases and 15 bases respectively, with 17 bases between them. CDR1 is DFQATT, CDR2 SNEGSKA, per germline (reference sequence). The length of the CDR3 is 10 residues. In DNA form, the CDR3 reads TGCAGTACCCTAAGTGCGAAACCGTTCTTC. This gives the protein CSTLSAKPFF.

The CDR3 coding sequence is TGTGCCAGCAGTTACTCGAATTTCAGGGAATTGGGCTACACCTTC. Residues: CASSYSNFRELGYTF. This chain uses TRBV6-2 or TRBV6-3 with TRBJ1-2, with TRBD1 as a possible D gene (5 bases). The CDR3 runs to 15 residues. Trimming shortened V by 0 bases and J by 8 bases, and 16 bases separated the two germline ends. The germline gives CDR1 MNHEY, CDR2 SVGEGT.

This sequence joins TRBV5-1 and TRBJ2-5, with 9 bases matching TRBD2. The CDR3 spans 15 residues. After removal of 0 bases from V and 3 bases from J, the junction contained 3 bases not matched to a gene. Germline V CDR1 and CDR2: SGHRS, YFSETQ. CDR3: CASSLAPSGEETQYF. The DNA for the CDR3 is TGCGCCAGCAGCTTGGCCCCTAGCGGGGAAGAGACCCAGTACTTC.

The rearrangement links TRBV6-5 to TRBJ2-7, with D tentatively TRBD2 (6 bases). This CDR3 spans 15 amino acids. Per the germline V gene, CDR1 is MNHEY and CDR2 is SVGAGI. V dropped 2 bases and J dropped 7 bases, with 18 bases sitting between them. The CDR3 spells CASSYGGELRGEQYF. The CDR3 nucleotides are TGTGCCAGCAGTTACGGAGGGGAGCTACGCGGGGAGCAGTACTTC.

This chain connects TRBV6-2 or TRBV6-3 to TRBJ1-2; 7 bases align to TRBD1. CDR1 and CDR2 from the germline V gene are MNHEY and SVGEGT. This CDR3 has 16 amino acids. V was clipped by 0 bases and J by 4 bases; unmatched bases: 8. The CDR3 here is CASSYSGANRGYGYTF. CDR3 bases: TGTGCCAGCAGTTACTCTGGTGCGAACAGGGGCTATGGCTACACCTTC.

The chain joins TRBV6-6 to TRBJ2-3; no clear D. This CDR3 has 15 residues. CDR1 MNHNY and CDR2 SVGAGI come from the germline V gene (reference sequence). The V end lost 0 bases, the J end lost 2 bases, and 9 bases lay between the germline ends. CDR3 protein: CASSYSATNTDTQYF. Here the CDR3 DNA reads TGTGCCAGCAGTTACTCCGCGACAAACACAGATACGCAGTATTTT.

This clone was seen a single time. J is TRBJ1-1 and V is TRBV7-3; a possible D gene is TRBD1 (5 bases). V was trimmed by 1 base and J by 4 bases, leaving 19 bases between them. The CDR3 runs 17 residues. From germline, CDR1 is SGHTA and CDR2 FQGTGA. The DNA for the CDR3 is TGTGCCAGCAGCTTAAGCGGGGCTGGGAGGCGGGGCACTGAAGCTTTCTTT. Its translation is CASSLSGAGRRGTEAFF.

V is TRBV7-3 and J is TRBJ1-2; weak D call: TRBD1 (6 bases). CDR1 is SGHTA, CDR2 FQGTGA, per germline. V was cut by 2 bases and J by 2 bases, with 12 bases left in between. This CDR3 spans 15 amino acids. The CDR3 nucleotides read TGTGCCAGCAGCTTACTAGGGGGAAAAAACTATGGCTACACCTTC. Amino acids: CASSLLGGKNYGYTF.

V and J are TRBV7-2 and TRBJ2-3, with D perhaps TRBD2 (5 bases). The CDR3 covers 15 residues. V shed 2 bases and J shed 3 bases, with 12 bases lying between them. The germline V gene has CDR1 SGHTA and CDR2 FQGNSA. The CDR3 DNA reads as TGTGCCAGCAGCTTAACGGGGAGTGGGACAGATACGCAGTATTTT. Amino acids: CASSLTGSGTDTQYF.

This clone appeared once. The chain carries TRBV7-9 and TRBJ2-3; 8 nucleotides align to TRBD1. Germline CDR1 and CDR2: SEHNR and FQNEAQ (reference sequence). V lost 5 bases and J lost 4; bases outside the gene matches: 11. CDR3 length equals 16 residues. CDR3 sequence: CASSGWTGFGSDTQYF. The CDR3 DNA sequence: TGTGCCAGCAGCGGGTGGACAGGGTTTGGGTCAGATACGCAGTATTTT.

The chain links TRBV7-2 to TRBJ2-3; TRBD2 might be the D (7 bases). The V gene's germline CDR1 is SGHTA and CDR2 FQGNSA. V lost 4 bases and J lost 1, with 12 bases in between. CDR3 length equals 15 residues. CDR3 sequence: CASSYSGGRTDTQYF. The CDR3, as DNA: TGTGCCAGCAGCTACTCGGGGGGCCGCACAGATACGCAGTATTTT.

The CDR3 spells CASSLLGRLAGYNEQFF. Here the CDR3 DNA reads TGCGCCAGCAGCTTGTTGGGTCGACTAGCGGGGTACAATGAGCAGTTCTTC. The chain joins TRBV5-1 to TRBJ2-1; 11 bases line up with TRBD2. Germline trimming cut 1 base from V and 4 bases from J; bases unmatched to any gene: 7. Looked up from germline, CDR1 is SGHRS and CDR2 is YFSETQ. CDR3 length equals 17 residues.

This clone came up once. The V call is TRBV19, the J call TRBJ1-2; tentatively, D is TRBD1 (6 bases). V shed 3 bases and J shed 4 bases, with 9 bases lying between them. This CDR3 is built from 13 residues. Germline V gene lookup returns CDR1 LNHDA and CDR2 SQIVND (reference sequence). CDR3 protein: CASSITRGYGYTF. DNA of the CDR3: TGTGCCAGTAGTATCACCAGGGGCTATGGCTACACCTTC.

The J gene is TRBJ2-4, the V gene TRBV4-2; D is perhaps TRBD2 (5 bases). Trimming pared 0 bases from V and 9 bases from J, leaving 12 bases between. Germline V CDR1 and CDR2: LGHNA, YNFKEQ. The CDR3 sequence is 14 residues long. The CDR3 DNA is TGTGCCAGCAGCCAAGATGTTAGAGAGGGCATTCAGTACTTC. Its translation is CASSQDVREGIQYF.

In DNA, the CDR3 is TGTGCCAGCAGCCAAGATGTGGGCTCCCCGGGGGCCGGGGAGCTGTTTTTT. Encoded protein: CASSQDVGSPGAGELFF. The chain recombines TRBV14 with TRBJ2-2; TRBD2 is a possible D gene (6 bases). The CDR3 spans 17 residues. Germline CDR1 and CDR2: SGHDN and FVKESK. Trimming took 0 bases from V and 6 from J, leaving 17 bases between them.

V is TRBV5-4 and J is TRBJ2-3; D possibly corresponds to TRBD2 (6 bases). The V end was cut by 4 bases, the J end by 2 bases, with 11 bases between. The CDR3 length is 14 residues. Germline assignment: CDR1 SGHNT and CDR2 YYREEE (reference sequence). CDR3: CASSNRDFTDTQYF. DNA for the CDR3: TGTGCCAGCAGCAACCGGGACTTCACAGATACGCAGTATTTT.

There are a few counts of this clone. The chain is built from TRBV19 and TRBJ2-5; D may be TRBD1 (7 bases). V lost 1 base and J lost 7, with 10 bases in between. Germline lookup yields CDR1 LNHDA and CDR2 SQIVND (reference sequence). The CDR3 length is 13 residues. CDR3: CASSIGQGGTQYF. The CDR3, as DNA: TGTGCCAGTAGTATAGGGCAGGGGGGGACCCAGTACTTC.

This clone was picked up one time. CDR3 sequence (DNA): TGTGCCAGCAGTCCCACCCCGGCAGGTCATAGCAATCAGCCCCAGCATTTT. Translation gives CASSPTPAGHSNQPQHF. The chain has TRBV28 and TRBJ1-5; no clear D. Trimming stripped 5 bases from V and 0 bases from J, with 17 bases between. CDR1 is MDHEN and CDR2 is SYDVKM in the germline V gene. The CDR3 extends over 17 amino acids.

V and J are TRBV19 and TRBJ2-7; D not resolved. This CDR3 has 13 amino acids. The germline gives CDR1 LNHDA, CDR2 SQIVND (reference sequence). V was shortened by 7 bases and J by 7 bases, with 17 bases between the two germline ends. CDR3 nucleotides: TGTGCCAGTAAAGACATCCACCTTGGGGAGCAGTACTTC. This translates into CASKDIHLGEQYF.

V usage is TRBV5-1 and J usage is TRBJ1-2; TRBD1 matches 9 bases. Trimming cost V 0 bases and J 6 bases; bases outside gene matches: 3. Germline CDR1 reads SGHRS; CDR2 reads YFSETQ. The CDR3 loop spans 14 amino acids. DNA of the CDR3: TGCGCCAGCAGCTTGGGGACAGGGGATCATGGCTACACCTTC. This codes for CASSLGTGDHGYTF. The entire variable domain, with the rest obtained from reference TRBV5-1 and TRBJ1-2, is as follows: KAGVTQTPRYLIKTRGQQVTLSCSPISGHRSVSWYQQTPGQGLQFLFEYFSETQRNKGNFPGRFSGRQFSNSRSEMNVSTLELGDSALYLCASSLGTGDHGYTFGSGTRLTVV.

This rearrangement joins TRBV19 to TRBJ2-1; 7 nucleotides line up with TRBD1. Germline CDR1 is LNHDA and CDR2 is SQIVND (reference sequence). CDR3 length: 16 residues. V lost 6 bases, J lost 9 bases, and 17 bases stayed unmatched. The CDR3 sequence: CASSLLGQVGAAEQFF. The CDR3 nucleotides read TGTGCCAGTAGCCTCCTTGGACAGGTTGGGGCCGCTGAGCAGTTCTTC.

V is TRBV28 and J is TRBJ2-2, with 8 bases that match TRBD2. The J segment lost 5 bases and the V segment lost 3 bases, leaving 14 bases of the junction unmatched. This CDR3 has 18 amino acids. Looked up from germline, CDR1 is MDHEN and CDR2 is SYDVKM. Here the CDR3 reads CASSFGGGGLGRTGELFF. DNA of the CDR3: TGTGCCAGCAGTTTTGGGGGCGGGGGACTAGGGAGGACCGGGGAGCTGTTTTTT.

The CDR3 protein is CASTLGPTGSTEAFF. CDR3 coding DNA: TGTGCCAGCACCCTGGGTCCGACAGGGAGCACTGAAGCTTTCTTT. This chain uses TRBV2 with TRBJ1-1; TRBD1 agrees at 7 bases. Germline CDR1 reads SNHLY; CDR2 reads FYNNEI. V gave up 7 bases and J gave up 4 bases; unmatched junction bases: 12. The CDR3 consists of 15 residues. Supplemented by reference TRBV2 and TRBJ1-1, the full variable domain reads EPEVTQTPSHQVTQMGQEVILRCVPISNHLYFYWYRQILGQKVEFLVSFYNNEISEKSEIFDDQFSVERPDGSNFTLKIRSTKLEDSAMYFCASTLGPTGSTEAFFGQGTRLTVV.

This clone appeared a few times. The chain links TRBV28 to TRBJ2-7; 8 positions match TRBD2. The CDR3 runs 15 residues. Germline V gene lookup returns CDR1 MDHEN and CDR2 SYDVKM. The V and J ends lost 3 bases and 4 bases, in that order; junction bases with no gene match: 8. This CDR3 is CASSFPPGGRYEQYF. In DNA, the CDR3 is TGTGCCAGCAGTTTTCCCCCCGGCGGGAGGTACGAGCAGTACTTC.

This chain uses TRBV7-2 with TRBJ2-7; unclear D gene. The CDR3 runs 12 residues. CDR1 is SGHTA, CDR2 FQGNSA, per germline. The V end was cut by 1 base, the J end by 4 bases, with 5 bases between. The CDR3 region is CASSLGRYEQYF. CDR3 in DNA: TGTGCCAGCAGCTTAGGGAGATACGAGCAGTACTTC.